Listed here are 7 T cell receptor beta chains from one sample, sequenced in a study of blood T cells in healthy people across ages. PCR was performed a second time for roughly 7 to 11 cycles using a sample-barcoded 5' primer and a J-beta primer mix. TCRdb ran MiXCR on the 5' RACE reads and lists one entry per CDR3 protein. The data show over a million distinct CDR3 sequences, 35% to 45% seen once. Sequencing used blood. The source is a woman under 30 in good health.

J is TRBJ2-1 and V is TRBV25-1; D gene unclear. V dropped 7 bases and J dropped 6 bases, with 10 bases sitting between them. This CDR3 has 12 residues. Germline V gene data show CDR1 as MGHDK and CDR2 as SYGVNS. CDR3 DNA: TGTGCCAGCACCCCCCAAGGCAATGAGCAGTTCTTC. This sequence encodes CASTPQGNEQFF.

This clonotype was seen a handful of times. V is TRBV12-3 or TRBV12-4 and J is TRBJ1-2, with D unresolved. This CDR3 region has 13 residues. V was pared by 5 bases and J by 8 bases, with 15 bases between. CDR3 DNA: TGTGCCAGCAGTCCACTCGGCGCAGGCGGCTACACCTTC. This codes for CASSPLGAGGYTF.

As DNA, the CDR3 is TGTGCCAGCAGCCTTTACAGCGTGAACACTGAAGCTTTCTTT. Its translation: CASSLYSVNTEAFF. The chain has TRBV3-1 and TRBJ1-1; D gene uncertain. V was clipped by 4 bases and J by 0 bases, with 9 bases between them. Germline loops: CDR1 LGHDT, CDR2 YNNKEL (reference sequence). The CDR3 is 14 residues long.

This rearrangement joins TRBV6-2 or TRBV6-3 to TRBJ2-3; D might be TRBD2 (6 bases). The CDR3 consists of 15 residues. V was trimmed by 4 bases and J by 6 bases, leaving 17 bases between them. The germline CDR1 and CDR2 sequences are MNHEY and SVGEGT. As DNA, the CDR3 is TGTGCCAGCAGTTCGCGCGCCCTAGCGAAGGATACGCAGTATTTT. Its protein is CASSSRALAKDTQYF.

The table lists this clonotype with a count of one. Sequence at one end of the junction differs from germline and may be a read error. The gene calls are TRBV4-3 and TRBJ2-5, with D perhaps matching TRBD2 (5 bases). Germline V gene sequence: CDR1 LGHNA, CDR2 YSLEER. This CDR3 spans 15 amino acids. CDR3 sequence reads: CAGSQDSGGVETQYF. The DNA of the CDR3 is TGCGCCGGCAGCCAAGATTCAGGAGGTGTTGAGACCCAGTACTTC.

The chain recombines TRBV20-1 with TRBJ2-1; D is unclear. CDR1 is DFQATT and CDR2 is SNEGSKA in the germline V gene (reference sequence). The CDR3 loop spans 12 amino acids. V dropped 4 bases and J dropped 2 bases, with 6 bases sitting between them. The DNA for the CDR3 is TGCAGTGCTACCTTGGCCTACAATGAGCAGTTCTTC. This sequence encodes CSATLAYNEQFF.

The chain links TRBV12-3 or TRBV12-4 to TRBJ2-7; D not resolved. V lost 7 bases, J lost 0 bases, and 16 bases lay in between. This CDR3 comprises 15 residues. This CDR3 reads CASTSAGFSSYEQYF. The CDR3 DNA reads as TGTGCCAGCACCTCTGCAGGTTTCAGCTCCTACGAGCAGTACTTC.